Given below is one T cell receptor beta chain in context. Described treatment: about 20 received Ad26.COV2.S at low or high dose, single or two shots; about 5 received placebo; per-sample allocation not given. The samples were gathered on day 63 after the first injection of vaccine or placebo. Cohort 1b enrolled adults aged 18-55 years in Boston. The sample originates from a study of Ad26.COV2.S vaccination and SARS-CoV-2 variants. Clones were sequenced by immunoSEQ multiplex PCR, and TCRdb holds only the in-frame ones, with some missing. In the table there are about 400,000 clones, 83% of which are singletons. The ends were cut back, 8 bases at V and 7 bases at J, with 17 bases in the middle. Germline V gene data show CDR1 as LNHDA and CDR2 as SQIVND (reference sequence). The CDR3 spans 13 residues.

This chain uses TRBV19 with TRBJ1-2; D ambiguous. This clonotype was sampled from a person between 18 and 65 years old who received the Ad26.COV2.S COVID-19 vaccine or a placebo. The starting material was peripheral blood, obtained in a trial of Ad26.COV2.S vaccine versus placebo. The CDR3 loop is CASPLSWVGGYTF. The CDR3 coding sequence is TGTGCCAGTCCTTTATCTTGGGTGGGTGGCTACACCTTC.